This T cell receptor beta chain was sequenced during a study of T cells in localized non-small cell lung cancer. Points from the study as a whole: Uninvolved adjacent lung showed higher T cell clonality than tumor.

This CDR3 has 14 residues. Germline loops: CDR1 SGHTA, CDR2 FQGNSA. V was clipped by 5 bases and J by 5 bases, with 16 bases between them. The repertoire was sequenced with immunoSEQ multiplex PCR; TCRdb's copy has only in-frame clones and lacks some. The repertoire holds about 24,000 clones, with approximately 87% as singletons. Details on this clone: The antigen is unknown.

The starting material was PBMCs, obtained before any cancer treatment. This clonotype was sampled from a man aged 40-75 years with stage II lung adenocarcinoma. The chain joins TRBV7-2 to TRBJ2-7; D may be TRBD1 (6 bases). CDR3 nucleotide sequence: TGTGCCAGCAGCACCTACAGTAACAGGGACGAGCAGTACTTC. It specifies CASSTYSNRDEQYF.